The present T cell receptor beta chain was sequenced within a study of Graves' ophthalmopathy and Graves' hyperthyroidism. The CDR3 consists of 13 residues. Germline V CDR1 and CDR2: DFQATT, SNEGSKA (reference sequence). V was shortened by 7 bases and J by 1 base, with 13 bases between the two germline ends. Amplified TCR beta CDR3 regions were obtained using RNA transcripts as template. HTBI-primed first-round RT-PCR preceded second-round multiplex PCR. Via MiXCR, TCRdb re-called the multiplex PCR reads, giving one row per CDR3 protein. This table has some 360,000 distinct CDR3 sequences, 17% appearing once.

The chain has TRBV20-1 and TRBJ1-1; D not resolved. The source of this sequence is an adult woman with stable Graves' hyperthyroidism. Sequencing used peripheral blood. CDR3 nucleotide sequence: TGCAGTGTTAGGAGGGCGGCGAACACTGAAGCTTTCTTT. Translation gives CSVRRAANTEAFF.